This TCR beta chain was observed in a study of blood T cell repertoires in COVID-19. Study background: Researchers got acute and convalescent COVID-19 samples from the United States, Italy and Spain. The cDNA or gDNA used as material had been derived from T cells, B-cell-depleted T cells, or PBMCs.

The authors' processing: For nucleated cells, counts were estimated from reference gene primer amplification. The table came from immunoSEQ multiplex PCR; TCRdb's copy has only in-frame clones and leaves some out. D and trimming come from the DNA, and the V and J calls and clone size come from that table. The sample lists some 30,000 clones, 65% to 90% occurring once. This receptor was obtained from a man aged 60 to 75 with active COVID-19. Sample: peripheral blood.

CDR3 bases: TGTGCCAGCAGCCCGAGCTCTGGAAACACCATATATTTT. Translation gives CASSPSSGNTIYF. V is TRBV7-9 and J is TRBJ1-3; D is unresolved. V lost 5 bases, J lost 0 bases, and 5 bases lay in between. Germline lookup yields CDR1 SEHNR and CDR2 FQNEAQ (reference sequence). CDR3 length: 13 amino acids.